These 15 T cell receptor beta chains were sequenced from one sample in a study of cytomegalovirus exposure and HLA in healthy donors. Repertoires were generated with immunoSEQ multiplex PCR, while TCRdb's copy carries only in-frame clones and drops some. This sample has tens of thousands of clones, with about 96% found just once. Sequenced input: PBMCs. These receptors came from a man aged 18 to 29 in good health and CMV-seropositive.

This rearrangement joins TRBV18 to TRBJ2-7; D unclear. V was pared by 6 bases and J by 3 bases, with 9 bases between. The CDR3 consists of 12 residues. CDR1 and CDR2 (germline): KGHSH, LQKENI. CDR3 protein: CASSLDLYEQYF. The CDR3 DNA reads TGTGCCAGCTCCCTAGACCTCTACGAGCAGTACTTC.

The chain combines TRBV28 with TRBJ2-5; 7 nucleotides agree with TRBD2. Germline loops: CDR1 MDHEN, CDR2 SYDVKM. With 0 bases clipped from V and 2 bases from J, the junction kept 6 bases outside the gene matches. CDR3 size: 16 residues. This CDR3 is CASSLWFGRLQETQYF. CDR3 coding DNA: TGTGCCAGCAGTTTATGGTTCGGGAGGTTACAAGAGACCCAGTACTTC.

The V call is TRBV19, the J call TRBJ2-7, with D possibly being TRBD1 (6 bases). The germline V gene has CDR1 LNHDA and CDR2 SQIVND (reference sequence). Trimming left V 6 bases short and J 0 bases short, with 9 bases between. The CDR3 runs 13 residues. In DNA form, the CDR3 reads TGTGCCAGTAGGGAACAGGGCTCCTACGAGCAGTACTTC. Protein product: CASREQGSYEQYF. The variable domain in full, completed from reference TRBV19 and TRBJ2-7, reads DGGITQSPKYLFRKEGQNVTLSCEQNLNHDAMYWYRQDPGQGLRLIYYSQIVNDFQKGDIAEGYSVSREKKESFPLTVTSAQKNPTAFYLCASREQGSYEQYFGPGTRLTVT.

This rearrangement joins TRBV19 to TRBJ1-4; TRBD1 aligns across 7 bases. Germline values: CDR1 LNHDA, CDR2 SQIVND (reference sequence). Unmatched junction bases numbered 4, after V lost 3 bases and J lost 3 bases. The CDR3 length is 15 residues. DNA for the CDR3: TGTGCCAGTAGTATTGAGGGGGCACCTAATGAAAAACTGTTTTTT. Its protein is CASSIEGAPNEKLFF.

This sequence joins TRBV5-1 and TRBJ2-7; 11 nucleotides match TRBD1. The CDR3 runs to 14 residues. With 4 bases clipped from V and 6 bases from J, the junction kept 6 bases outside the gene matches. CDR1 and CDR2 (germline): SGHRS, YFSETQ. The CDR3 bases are TGCGCCAGCAGCCCTAGGACAGGGGGCTCCGAGCAGTACTTC. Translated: CASSPRTGGSEQYF.

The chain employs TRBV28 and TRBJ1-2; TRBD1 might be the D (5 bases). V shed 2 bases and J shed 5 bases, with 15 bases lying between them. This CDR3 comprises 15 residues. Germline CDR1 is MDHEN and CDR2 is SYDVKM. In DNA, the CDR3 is TGTGCCAGCAGTTTACAGGGCGAAGTGGGTTATGGCTACACCTTC. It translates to CASSLQGEVGYGYTF.

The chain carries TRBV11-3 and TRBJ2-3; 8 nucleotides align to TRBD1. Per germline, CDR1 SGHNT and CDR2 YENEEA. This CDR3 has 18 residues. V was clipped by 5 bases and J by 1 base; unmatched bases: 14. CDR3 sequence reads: CASSPYFFRGPGTDTQYF. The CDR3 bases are TGTGCCAGCAGCCCTTATTTTTTCAGGGGGCCGGGCACAGATACGCAGTATTTT.

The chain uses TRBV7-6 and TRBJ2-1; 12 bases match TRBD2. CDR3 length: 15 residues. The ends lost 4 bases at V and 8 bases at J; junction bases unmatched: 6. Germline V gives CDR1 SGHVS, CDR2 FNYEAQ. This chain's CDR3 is CASSSPTSGRDEQFF. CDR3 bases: TGTGCCAGCAGCTCCCCGACTAGCGGGAGAGATGAGCAGTTCTTC.

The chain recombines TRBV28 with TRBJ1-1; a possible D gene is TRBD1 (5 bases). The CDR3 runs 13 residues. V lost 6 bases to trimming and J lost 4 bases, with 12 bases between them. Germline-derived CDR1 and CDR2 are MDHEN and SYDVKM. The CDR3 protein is CASRLGGGTEAFF. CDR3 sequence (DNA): TGTGCCAGCAGACTTGGGGGGGGCACTGAAGCTTTCTTT.

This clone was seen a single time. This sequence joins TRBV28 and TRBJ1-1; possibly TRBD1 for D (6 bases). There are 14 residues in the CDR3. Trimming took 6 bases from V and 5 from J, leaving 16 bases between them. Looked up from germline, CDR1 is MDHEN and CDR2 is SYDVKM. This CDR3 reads CASSHPTGWTEAFF. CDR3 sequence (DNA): TGTGCCAGCAGCCACCCAACAGGGTGGACTGAAGCTTTCTTT.

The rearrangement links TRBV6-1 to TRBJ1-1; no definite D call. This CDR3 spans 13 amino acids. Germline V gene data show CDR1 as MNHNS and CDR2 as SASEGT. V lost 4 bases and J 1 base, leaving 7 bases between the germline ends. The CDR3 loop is CASSVRENTEAFF. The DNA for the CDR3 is TGTGCCAGCAGTGTAAGAGAGAACACTGAAGCTTTCTTT.

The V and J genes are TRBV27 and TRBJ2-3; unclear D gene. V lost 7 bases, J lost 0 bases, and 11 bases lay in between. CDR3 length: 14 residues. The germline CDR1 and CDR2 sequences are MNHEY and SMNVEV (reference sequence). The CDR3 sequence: CASTVTSSTDTQYF. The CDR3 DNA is TGTGCCAGCACCGTGACTTCTAGCACAGATACGCAGTATTTT.

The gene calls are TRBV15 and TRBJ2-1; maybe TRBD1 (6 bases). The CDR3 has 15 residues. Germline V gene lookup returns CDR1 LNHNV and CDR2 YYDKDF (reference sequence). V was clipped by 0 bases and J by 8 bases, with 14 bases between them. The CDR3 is CATSRDQGFDYEQFF. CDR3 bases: TGTGCCACCAGCAGAGATCAGGGGTTCGACTATGAGCAGTTCTTC.

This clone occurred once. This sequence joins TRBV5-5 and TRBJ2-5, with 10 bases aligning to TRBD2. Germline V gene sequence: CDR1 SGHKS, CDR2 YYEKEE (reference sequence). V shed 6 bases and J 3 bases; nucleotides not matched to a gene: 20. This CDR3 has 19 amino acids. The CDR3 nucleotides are TGTGCCAGCAACCCCCGGGCGGGCCGGGCTAGCGGGAGAGAAGAGACCCAGTACTTC. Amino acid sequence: CASNPRAGRASGREETQYF. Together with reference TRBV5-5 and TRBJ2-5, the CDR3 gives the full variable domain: DAGVTQSPTHLIKTRGQQVTLRCSPISGHKSVSWYQQVLGQGPQFIFQYYEKEERGRGNFPDRFSARQFPNYSSELNVNALLLGDSALYLCASNPRAGRASGREETQYFGPGTRLLVL.

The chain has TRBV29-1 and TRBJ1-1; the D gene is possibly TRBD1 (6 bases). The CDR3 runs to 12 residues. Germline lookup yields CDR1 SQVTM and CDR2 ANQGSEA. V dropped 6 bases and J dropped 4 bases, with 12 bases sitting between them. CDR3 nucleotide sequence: TGCAGCGTCGGGCAGGGGACCACTGAAGCTTTCTTT. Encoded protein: CSVGQGTTEAFF.